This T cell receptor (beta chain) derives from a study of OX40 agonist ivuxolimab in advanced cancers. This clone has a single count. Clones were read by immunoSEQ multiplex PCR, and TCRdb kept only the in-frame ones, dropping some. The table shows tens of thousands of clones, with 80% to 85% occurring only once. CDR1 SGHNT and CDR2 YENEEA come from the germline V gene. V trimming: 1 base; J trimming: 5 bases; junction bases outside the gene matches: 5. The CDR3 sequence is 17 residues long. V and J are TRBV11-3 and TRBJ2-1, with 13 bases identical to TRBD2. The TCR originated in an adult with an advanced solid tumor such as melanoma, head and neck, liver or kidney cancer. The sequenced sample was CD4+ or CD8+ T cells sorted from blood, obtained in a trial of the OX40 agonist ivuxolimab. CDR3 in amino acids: CASSLAVLAGGDNEQFF. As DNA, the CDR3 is TGTGCCAGCAGCTTAGCCGTACTAGCGGGGGGGGACAATGAGCAGTTCTTC.